Sequencing of this TCR beta chain was carried out in a study of cytomegalovirus exposure and HLA in healthy donors. This clone was seen more than once but under ten times. Its antigen is currently unknown. Study findings and constraints: Sequencing had likely introduced a cluster of highly shared sequence variants as an artifact.

Amplification used 60 Vbeta primers and 13 Jbeta primers. This table comes from immunoSEQ multiplex PCR, and its TCRdb copy is limited to in-frame clones, with some not included. The sample has approximately 110,000 clones, around 80% seen once; the top ten hold about 4.9%. Germline CDR1 and CDR2: LNHDA and SQIVND (reference sequence). Trimming removed 8 bases from V and 4 bases from J; junction bases left unmatched: 9. The CDR3 loop spans 14 amino acids. This clonotype originated in a man aged 25-45 years in good health and CMV-seropositive. The chain has TRBV19 and TRBJ1-2; 8 nucleotides align to TRBD1. Sequenced input: PBMCs. The CDR3 sequence is CASSDRAYAYGYTF. DNA of the CDR3: TGTGCCAGTTCGGACAGGGCCTATGCCTATGGCTACACCTTC.